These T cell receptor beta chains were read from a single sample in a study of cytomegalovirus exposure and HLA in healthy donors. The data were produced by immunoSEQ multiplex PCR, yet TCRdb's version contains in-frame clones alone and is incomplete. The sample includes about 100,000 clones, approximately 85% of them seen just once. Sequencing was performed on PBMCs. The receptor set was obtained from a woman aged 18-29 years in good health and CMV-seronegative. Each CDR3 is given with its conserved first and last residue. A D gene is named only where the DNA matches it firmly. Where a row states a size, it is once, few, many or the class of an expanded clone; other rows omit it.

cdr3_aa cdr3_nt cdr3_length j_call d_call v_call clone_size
CAISESTQDRYPETQYF TGTGCCATCAGTGAGTCGACCCAGGACAGGTATCCGGAGACCCAGTACTTC 17 TRBJ2-5 TRBD1 TRBV10-3 .
CASSPGGPAPQHF TGTGCCAGCAGCCCTGGAGGCCCCGCGCCCCAGCATTTT 13 TRBJ1-5 . TRBV7-9 .
CASNTWDRVYEQYF TGTGCCAGCAACACTTGGGACAGGGTATACGAGCAGTACTTC 14 TRBJ2-7 TRBD1 TRBV2 .
CAWSYGQTYEQYF TGTGCCTGGAGTTACGGACAGACCTACGAGCAGTACTTC 13 TRBJ2-7 . TRBV30 .
CASSYSADQETQYF TGTGCCAGCAGTTACTCGGCTGACCAAGAGACCCAGTACTTC 14 TRBJ2-5 . TRBV6-6 .
CASSEQGQPQHF TGCGCCAGCAGTGAGCAGGGTCAGCCCCAGCATTTT 12 TRBJ1-5 . TRBV10-1 .
CAIYRDGYTF TGTGCCATTTACAGGGATGGCTACACCTTC 10 TRBJ1-2 . TRBV2 .
CASSLVGRGSGPPWEQYF TGTGCCAGCAGCTTAGTCGGCAGGGGGTCGGGGCCGCCCTGGGAGCAGTACTTC 18 TRBJ2-7 TRBD1 TRBV11-2 .
CASSKVGGSGTEAFF TGTGCCAGCAGCAAAGTGGGGGGATCGGGCACTGAAGCTTTCTTT 15 TRBJ1-1 . TRBV21-1 .
CASSGSGTGETQYF TGTGCCAGCAGTGGTTCCGGGACAGGGGAGACCCAGTACTTC 14 TRBJ2-5 TRBD1 TRBV2 .
CASSLAVTEETQYF TGTGCCAGCAGCTTAGCGGTGACAGAAGAGACCCAGTACTTC 14 TRBJ2-5 . TRBV7-9 .
CASSVSGWSTDTQYF TGTGCCAGCAGTGTCTCGGGATGGAGCACAGATACGCAGTATTTT 15 TRBJ2-3 . TRBV2 .
CASSDQGTYGYTF TGTGCCAGCAGTGATCAGGGAACCTATGGCTACACCTTC 13 TRBJ1-2 . TRBV2 few
CSVPGNADGYTF TGCAGCGTCCCCGGAAATGCGGATGGCTACACCTTC 12 TRBJ1-2 . TRBV29-1 few
CASSYGRDYGYTF TGCGCCAGCAGCTATGGCAGGGACTATGGCTACACCTTC 13 TRBJ1-2 . TRBV5-1 .
CASSLGQVAEAFF TGTGCCAGCAGCTTGGGACAAGTCGCTGAAGCTTTCTTT 13 TRBJ1-1 . TRBV7-9 few
CASSLTGGNEKLFF TGTGCCAGCTCCCTTACAGGGGGTAATGAAAAACTGTTTTTT 14 TRBJ1-4 TRBD1 TRBV18 .
CASSLAAVLSGANVLTF TGTGCCAGCAGCTTGGCTGCAGTCCTCTCTGGGGCCAACGTCCTGACTTTC 17 TRBJ2-6 . TRBV5-8 .
CASWTTWARGWGYTF TGTGCCAGCTGGACAACATGGGCTAGGGGATGGGGCTACACCTTC 15 TRBJ1-2 . TRBV2 once
CASSFVGGGSQETQYF TGTGCCAGCAGTTTCGTAGGCGGGGGTAGCCAAGAGACCCAGTACTTC 16 TRBJ2-5 TRBD2 TRBV27 .
CASSSRFVDRGNTGELFF TGTGCCAGCAGCTCCCGATTTGTGGACAGGGGTAACACCGGGGAGCTGTTTTTT 18 TRBJ2-2 TRBD1 TRBV7-3 .
CASSHRDRVGAFF TGCGCCAGCAGCCACCGGGACAGGGTGGGAGCTTTCTTT 13 TRBJ1-1 TRBD1 TRBV4-1 .
CASSRDRNNQPQHF TGTGCCAGCAGTCGCGACAGGAACAATCAGCCCCAGCATTTT 14 TRBJ1-5 . TRBV6-5 .